The 29 T cell receptor beta chains below come from one sample, sequenced in a study of blood T cell repertoires in COVID-19. Assay used: immunoSEQ multiplex PCR; TCRdb lists only in-frame clones, some missing. The sample shows about 210,000 clones, around four fifths of them seen only once. The sequenced material came from peripheral blood. The receptor source for this set is a woman in her 50s with acute or convalescent COVID-19.

The genes are TRBV7-2 and TRBJ2-7; 10 nucleotides agree with TRBD2. V shed 5 bases and J 5 bases; nucleotides not matched to a gene: 3. Germline V CDR1 and CDR2: SGHTA, FQGNSA. The CDR3 is made up of 13 amino acids. The CDR3 region is CASSPLAGNEQYF. The CDR3 DNA reads TGTGCCAGCAGCCCACTAGCGGGAAACGAGCAGTACTTC.

The J gene is TRBJ1-1, the V gene TRBV5-1, with unresolved D. The V end lost 4 bases, the J end lost 3 bases, and 10 bases lay between the germline ends. Germline V gene data show CDR1 as SGHRS and CDR2 as YFSETQ. CDR3 length: 13 amino acids. The CDR3 DNA sequence: TGCGCCAGCAGCCCGCAGAGGGACACTGAAGCTTTCTTT. Translating it yields CASSPQRDTEAFF.

The chain has TRBV28 and TRBJ1-6; no firm D call. The CDR3 sequence is 15 residues long. V dropped 1 base and J dropped 7 bases, with 11 bases sitting between them. Germline V gene lookup returns CDR1 MDHEN and CDR2 SYDVKM. CDR3 amino acids: CASSLYQASNSPLHF. The DNA of the CDR3 is TGTGCCAGCAGTTTATATCAGGCCAGCAATTCACCCCTCCACTTT.

This chain links TRBV7-3 with TRBJ2-2; 7 nucleotides agree with TRBD2. This CDR3 spans 15 amino acids. Trimming cost V 5 bases and J 4 bases; bases outside gene matches: 7. Per the germline V gene, CDR1 is SGHTA and CDR2 is FQGTGA. The CDR3 is CASSQGLAATGELFF. For the CDR3, the DNA is TGTGCCAGCAGCCAGGGTCTAGCGGCCACCGGGGAGCTGTTTTTT.

The chain couples TRBV19 to TRBJ2-7; D may be TRBD1 (6 bases). This CDR3 has 16 residues. Germline V lookup: CDR1 LNHDA, CDR2 SQIVND (reference sequence). Trimming removed 2 bases from V and 2 bases from J, with 16 bases in between. CDR3 sequence reads: CASSITGQRGTYEQYF. Written as DNA, the CDR3 is TGTGCCAGTAGTATAACCGGACAGAGGGGTACCTACGAGCAGTACTTC.

This chain connects TRBV13 to TRBJ2-1, with 10 nucleotides matching TRBD2. Looked up from germline, CDR1 is PRHDT and CDR2 is FYEKMQ (reference sequence). The CDR3 is 16 amino acids. The J segment lost 4 bases and the V segment lost 2 bases, leaving 5 bases of the junction unmatched. The CDR3 region is CASSLLAGALYNEQFF. The CDR3 nucleotides read TGTGCCAGCAGCTTACTAGCGGGAGCGTTGTACAATGAGCAGTTCTTC. Full variable domain (missing parts from reference TRBV13 and TRBJ2-1): AAGVIQSPRHLIKEKRETATLKCYPIPRHDTVYWYQQGPGQDPQFLISFYEKMQSDKGSIPDRFSAQQFSDYHSELNMSSLELGDSALYFCASSLLAGALYNEQFFGPGTRLTVL.

This clone was counted only a few times. V usage is TRBV11-2 and J usage is TRBJ2-2, with D tentatively TRBD1 (5 bases). Germline values: CDR1 SGHAT, CDR2 FQNNGV. The CDR3 spans 13 residues. Trimming took off 3 bases at V and 6 bases at J, with 8 bases between the two ends. The CDR3 DNA reads as TGTGCCAGCAGCTTGGGGCGGCCCGGGGAGCTGTTTTTT. This translates into CASSLGRPGELFF.

The chain couples TRBV6-4 to TRBJ1-1; TRBD1 is a possible D gene (5 bases). From germline, CDR1 is MRHNA and CDR2 SNTAGT. The CDR3 consists of 13 residues. V lost 4 bases and J lost 3, with 9 bases in between. DNA of the CDR3: TGTGCCAGCAGTGGTCCGGGGGACACTGAAGCTTTCTTT. Translation gives CASSGPGDTEAFF.

The V gene is TRBV29-1, the J gene TRBJ2-3; the match to TRBD2 covers 14 bases. Germline CDR1 SQVTM, CDR2 ANQGSEA. The V segment lost 0 bases and the J segment 2 bases; nucleotides outside the gene matches: 13. The CDR3 spans 20 residues. CDR3 DNA sequence: TGCAGCGTTGAAGACTGGGGACTAGCGGGAGAGGGCGCCCCCACAGATACGCAGTATTTT. This gives the protein CSVEDWGLAGEGAPTDTQYF.

This chain uses TRBV3-1 (or the pseudogene TRBV3-2) with TRBJ2-1; 10 nucleotides align to TRBD1. The CDR3 consists of 15 residues. Losses at the gene ends were 1 base for V and 4 bases for J; bases not matched to a gene: 1. Germline V gives CDR1 LGHDT, CDR2 YNNKEL (reference sequence). This chain's CDR3 is CASSQGTGGYNEQFF. DNA of the CDR3: TGTGCCAGCAGCCAAGGGACAGGGGGGTACAATGAGCAGTTCTTC.

V is TRBV24-1 and J is TRBJ2-3; TRBD1 is a possible D gene (6 bases). Deletions cut 5 bases from V and 6 bases from J, with 26 bases between. The germline V gene encodes CDR1 KGHDR and CDR2 SFDVKD. The CDR3 is 18 residues long. The CDR3 region is CATSAPEVGGRAMDTQYF. CDR3 nucleotide sequence: TGTGCCACCAGTGCCCCCGAGGTAGGGGGTAGGGCGATGGATACGCAGTATTTT.

The table lists this clone with a few counts. This chain links TRBV7-2 with TRBJ1-3; D ambiguous. The CDR3 extends over 13 amino acids. V lost 1 base and J lost 3, with 4 bases in between. CDR1 is SGHTA, CDR2 FQGNSA, per germline. The CDR3 bases are TGTGCCAGCAGCTTAGTAATTGGAAACACCATATATTTT. Its protein product is CASSLVIGNTIYF.

In its sample, this clone ranks as medium-sized. The chain uses TRBV6-6 and TRBJ1-6; 7 positions agree with TRBD1. CDR1 is MNHNY, CDR2 SVGAGI, per germline (reference sequence). The CDR3 consists of 14 residues. J lost 8 bases, V lost 4 bases, and 5 bases had no gene match. The CDR3 DNA follows: TGTGCCAGCAGTTTCGGACAGGTGGATTCACCCCTCCACTTT. It is translated as CASSFGQVDSPLHF.

This rearrangement joins TRBV12-3 or TRBV12-4 to TRBJ1-3, with D perhaps matching TRBD1 (5 bases). The CDR3 has 12 residues. Trimming took 5 bases from V and 4 from J, leaving 6 bases between them. The CDR3 spells CASSHRGNTIYF. For the CDR3, the DNA is TGTGCCAGCAGTCACAGGGGAAACACCATATATTTT.

V is TRBV6-5 and J is TRBJ1-2; D may be TRBD1 (5 bases). The CDR3 has 13 residues. Trimming removed 8 bases at V and 4 bases at J, with 14 bases between. In germline, CDR1 is MNHEY, CDR2 SVGAGI. This CDR3 reads CASGAGGAYGYTF. CDR3 DNA sequence: TGTGCCAGCGGGGCGGGGGGTGCCTATGGCTACACCTTC.

The chain links TRBV2 to TRBJ2-5; 7 positions agree with TRBD2. CDR3 length: 13 residues. Trimming at V came to 10 bases and at J to 7 bases, leaving 12 bases not matched to a gene. Germline loops: CDR1 SNHLY, CDR2 FYNNEI. The CDR3 bases are TGTGCCACGGGGGGTATGCAGGCGGGGACCCAGTACTTC. Protein sequence: CATGGMQAGTQYF.

The rearrangement uses TRBV5-1 and TRBJ2-1; D is possibly TRBD1 (6 bases). Germline loops: CDR1 SGHRS, CDR2 YFSETQ. Trimming took off 0 bases at V and 8 bases at J, with 15 bases between the two ends. The CDR3 spans 15 residues. DNA of the CDR3: TGCGCCAGCAGCTTGGAGGACAGCCACCGGGATGAGCAGTTCTTC. Translation gives CASSLEDSHRDEQFF. Drawing the rest from reference TRBV5-1 and TRBJ2-1, the complete variable domain is KAGVTQTPRYLIKTRGQQVTLSCSPISGHRSVSWYQQTPGQGLQFLFEYFSETQRNKGNFPGRFSGRQFSNSRSEMNVSTLELGDSALYLCASSLEDSHRDEQFFGPGTRLTVL.

The rearrangement joins TRBV7-2 to TRBJ2-7, with D unclear. Germline-derived CDR1 and CDR2 are SGHTA and FQGNSA. V dropped 3 bases and J dropped 6 bases, with 6 bases sitting between them. CDR3 length equals 11 residues. The CDR3, as DNA: TGTGCCAGCAGCTTCACGGGCGAGCAGTACTTC. This encodes CASSFTGEQYF. Complete variable domain (other parts from reference TRBV7-2 and TRBJ2-7): GAGVSQSPSNKVTEKGKDVELRCDPISGHTALYWYRQSLGQGLEFLIYFQGNSAPDKSGLPSDRFSAERTGGSVSTLTIQRTQQEDSAVYLCASSFTGEQYFGPGTRLTVT.

This clone was seen just once. The CDR3 DNA reads TGTGCCAGCAGAAGGGACAGCGCGAACACTGAAGCTTTCTTT. Its translation is CASRRDSANTEAFF. This chain joins TRBV6-5 and TRBJ1-1, with 7 bases fitting TRBD1. Looked up from germline, CDR1 is MNHEY and CDR2 is SVGAGI. The CDR3 spans 14 residues. V lost 6 bases, J lost 1 base, and 5 bases stayed unmatched.

J is TRBJ1-1 and V is TRBV2; tentatively, D is TRBD1 (5 bases). With 3 bases removed from V and 5 bases from J, the gap between germline ends came to 16 bases. The CDR3 has 15 residues. Looked up from germline, CDR1 is SNHLY and CDR2 is FYNNEI. CDR3 in amino acids: CASSEAGGDLTEAFF. DNA of the CDR3: TGTGCCAGCAGTGAGGCGGGGGGAGACCTTACTGAAGCTTTCTTT. Together with reference TRBV2 and TRBJ1-1, the CDR3 gives the full variable domain: EPEVTQTPSHQVTQMGQEVILRCVPISNHLYFYWYRQILGQKVEFLVSFYNNEISEKSEIFDDQFSVERPDGSNFTLKIRSTKLEDSAMYFCASSEAGGDLTEAFFGQGTRLTVV.

The genes are TRBV7-2 and TRBJ1-1, with a tentative D call TRBD1 (5 bases). Per the germline V gene, CDR1 is SGHTA and CDR2 is FQGNSA. The CDR3 length is 14 residues. The ends were cut back, 2 bases at V and 7 bases at J, with 14 bases in the middle. CDR3 loop: CASSLLQGFSEAFF. In DNA, the CDR3 is TGTGCCAGCAGCTTATTGCAGGGTTTTAGTGAAGCTTTCTTT.

V usage is TRBV19 and J usage is TRBJ1-5; 7 bases match TRBD1. The CDR3 runs 14 residues. CDR1 and CDR2 (germline): LNHDA, SQIVND (reference sequence). V shed 4 bases, J shed 5 bases, and the junction held 5 bases outside the gene matches. Written as DNA, the CDR3 is TGTGCCAGTAGTACTCAGGGGGTGGATCAGCCCCAGCATTTT. Protein sequence: CASSTQGVDQPQHF.

This sequence joins TRBV7-2 and TRBJ2-3; 7 nucleotides match TRBD2. Germline values: CDR1 SGHTA, CDR2 FQGNSA. This CDR3 contains 16 residues. Trimming cost V 0 bases and J 2 bases; bases outside gene matches: 5. CDR3 DNA sequence: TGTGCCAGCAGCTTAGCCCTGACTAGCTTCACAGATACGCAGTATTTT. This encodes CASSLALTSFTDTQYF.

DNA for the CDR3: TGCGCCAGCAGTCAATGGCCAGGGGGCGAGATAGATACGCAGTATTTT. Translating it yields CASSQWPGGEIDTQYF. V and J are TRBV23-1 and TRBJ2-3, with 8 positions matching TRBD1. TRBV23-1 is placed among ORFs of uncertain function. After removal of 1 base from V and 5 bases from J, the junction contained 8 bases not matched to a gene. This CDR3 has 16 residues.

The chain carries TRBV7-8 and TRBJ2-4; the match to TRBD2 covers 9 bases. The CDR3 consists of 18 residues. The germline V gene has CDR1 SGHVS and CDR2 FQNEAQ. J gave up 3 bases and V 4 bases, and 13 bases lay outside the gene matches. The CDR3 nucleotides are TGTGCCAGCAGCTCGGGAGTTAGCGGGAGTTTTGGCAAAAACATTCAGTACTTC. This codes for CASSSGVSGSFGKNIQYF. Looking up the rest from reference TRBV7-8 and TRBJ2-4 gives the full variable domain: GAGVSQSPRYKVAKRGQDVALRCDPISGHVSLFWYQQALGQGPEFLTYFQNEAQLDKSGLPSDRFFAERPEGSVSTLKIQRTQQEDSAVYLCASSSGVSGSFGKNIQYFGAGTRLSVL.

The chain combines TRBV5-1 with TRBJ1-1; a possible D gene is TRBD1 (6 bases). Germline V gene data show CDR1 as SGHRS and CDR2 as YFSETQ. This CDR3 comprises 15 residues. The ends were cut back, 4 bases at V and 0 bases at J, with 13 bases in the middle. CDR3 region: CASSGYREMNTEAFF. CDR3 DNA: TGCGCCAGCAGCGGCTACAGGGAAATGAACACTGAAGCTTTCTTT. The full variable domain, with the rest looked up from reference TRBV5-1 and TRBJ1-1, is KAGVTQTPRYLIKTRGQQVTLSCSPISGHRSVSWYQQTPGQGLQFLFEYFSETQRNKGNFPGRFSGRQFSNSRSEMNVSTLELGDSALYLCASSGYREMNTEAFFGQGTRLTVV.

This clone was observed once. This chain connects TRBV24-1 to TRBJ1-4, with TRBD1 matching over 10 bases. Germline CDR1 KGHDR, CDR2 SFDVKD. The CDR3 sequence is 16 residues long. The ends lost 4 bases at V and 3 bases at J; junction bases unmatched: 4. The CDR3 region is CATSEGTGASNEKLFF. CDR3 coding DNA: TGTGCCACCAGTGAAGGGACAGGGGCATCTAATGAAAAACTGTTTTTT.

The chain recombines TRBV19 with TRBJ2-4; a possible D gene is TRBD2 (6 bases). Germline loops: CDR1 LNHDA, CDR2 SQIVND (reference sequence). This CDR3 is 13 amino acids long. With 3 bases removed from V and 15 bases from J, the gap between germline ends came to 18 bases. This CDR3 reads CASSIVSGLPWYF. Here the CDR3 DNA reads TGTGCCAGTAGTATCGTTAGCGGACTGCCATGGTACTTC.

About this clone: The same CDR3 is also encoded by other DNA sequences in this sample. The J gene is TRBJ2-7, the V gene TRBV3-1 (or the pseudogene TRBV3-2); D is ambiguous. In germline, CDR1 is LGHDT, CDR2 YNNKEL (reference sequence). The CDR3 extends over 14 amino acids. The V gene lost 1 base and the J gene lost 0 bases, with 7 bases spanning the gap. This CDR3 reads CASSQGLTSYEQYF. CDR3 nucleotides: TGTGCCAGCAGCCAAGGACTGACCTCCTACGAGCAGTACTTC.